The 7 T cell receptor beta chains below all came from one sample that was sequenced in a study of T-cell memory formation after mild COVID-19. TCRdb called the 5' RACE reads again in MiXCR, with one record for every CDR3 protein. The table records some 200,000 distinct CDR3 sequences, around 9.5% of them present only once. The sequenced material came from PBMCs or a T cell subset sorted from them (not recorded which). The receptors originated from a man aged 18-30 years who had mild COVID-19 (a few samples of this study predate the infection). Cell type and time point are not known.

This clonotype came up many times. The rearrangement uses TRBV18 and TRBJ2-7, with D uncertain. Germline-derived CDR1 and CDR2 are KGHSH and LQKENI. This CDR3 comprises 12 residues. Trimming left V 0 bases short and J 4 bases short, with 4 bases between. This chain's CDR3 is CASSPPGYEQYF. The DNA for the CDR3 is TGTGCCAGCTCACCACCGGGGTACGAGCAGTACTTC.

This clonotype was seen ten or more times. The CDR3 here is CSAREGDGTYNEQFF. CDR3 DNA sequence: TGCAGTGCTAGAGAAGGGGACGGTACCTACAATGAGCAGTTCTTC. The V and J genes are TRBV20-1 and TRBJ2-1; D could derive from TRBD1 or TRBD2 (5 bases each). The CDR3 consists of 15 residues. V was trimmed by 0 bases and J by 2 bases, leaving 11 bases between them. Germline V gene data show CDR1 as DFQATT and CDR2 as SNEGSKA (reference sequence).

In its sample, this clonotype was seen a few times. The rearrangement joins TRBV27 to TRBJ2-7; D is perhaps TRBD1 (6 bases). Germline V gene sequence: CDR1 MNHEY, CDR2 SMNVEV (reference sequence). Trimming left V 10 bases short and J 0 bases short, with 13 bases between. The CDR3 runs to 13 residues. The CDR3 loop reads CAKRQDSSYEQYF. The CDR3 DNA is TGTGCCAAACGACAGGATAGCTCCTACGAGCAGTACTTC.

This clonotype was recorded at least ten times. V and J are TRBV29-1 and TRBJ2-5, with 7 nucleotides matching TRBD2. The CDR3 totals 13 residues. Germline V gives CDR1 SQVTM, CDR2 ANQGSEA. V trimming: 7 bases; J trimming: 2 bases; junction bases outside the gene matches: 7. The CDR3 region is CSATSGGQETQYF. CDR3 DNA: TGCAGCGCCACGTCCGGGGGGCAAGAGACCCAGTACTTC.

Comments on this clonotype: A read error is possible here, since a much larger clone lies one base away. This chain uses TRBV3-1 with TRBJ2-5; no reliable D call. CDR1 is LGHDT and CDR2 is YNNKEL in the germline V gene (reference sequence). The CDR3 covers 12 residues. The CDR3 spells CATSQVRETQYF. The CDR3 DNA reads as TGTGCCACCAGCCAAGTCAGGGAGACCCAGTACTTC.

The chain couples TRBV18 to TRBJ2-2, with D possibly being TRBD1 (5 bases). V lost 4 bases to trimming and J lost 4 bases, with 13 bases between them. CDR1 and CDR2 (germline): KGHSH, LQKENI. The CDR3 has 15 amino acids. The CDR3 loop is CASSLQRQLTGELFF. The CDR3 DNA sequence: TGTGCCAGCTCACTACAGAGACAGCTCACCGGGGAGCTGTTTTTT.

The chain recombines TRBV4-1 with TRBJ1-4; maybe TRBD1 (5 bases). CDR1 and CDR2 from the germline V gene are MGHRA and YSYEKL. V lost 2 bases, J lost 14 bases, and 21 bases lay in between. CDR3 length: 15 amino acids. The CDR3 DNA reads TGCGCCAGCAGCCAACAGGAACAGATCGCGGGACGCCTGTTTTTT. It specifies CASSQQEQIAGRLFF.